The next 2 T cell receptor beta chains were all read from a single sample in a study of shared clonotypes between healthy human individuals. TCRdb's table, derived via immunoSEQ multiplex PCR, lists solely in-frame clones and lacks some. The table lists over a million clones, around 78% of them singletons. Input material: memory CD4+ T cells from PBMCs. Subset in this sample: CD45RA-negative fraction. The receptor set was obtained from a man aged 18-30 years in good health. Some clones in this sample may be carry-over from other donors' samples.

V gene TRBV14 combines with J gene TRBJ2-5, with TRBD1 matching 8 bases. Germline CDR1 and CDR2: SGHDN and FVKESK. Unmatched junction bases numbered 5, after V lost 0 bases and J lost 5 bases. The CDR3 sequence is 15 residues long. The CDR3 bases are TGTGCCAGCAGCCAAGAGGACAGGGCATACGAGACCCAGTACTTC. This codes for CASSQEDRAYETQYF.

The J gene is TRBJ1-1, the V gene TRBV18; D not resolved. With 3 bases removed from V and 1 base from J, the gap between germline ends came to 9 bases. This CDR3 is 14 amino acids long. Germline V gene lookup returns CDR1 KGHSH and CDR2 LQKENI. The CDR3 DNA is TGTGCCAGCTCACCCTTCCGACAGAACACTGAAGCTTTCTTT. It specifies CASSPFRQNTEAFF.